The rows below give T cell receptor beta chains drawn from one sample of a study of shared clonotypes between healthy human individuals. TCRdb's table, derived via immunoSEQ multiplex PCR, lists solely in-frame clones and lacks some. The table records around 100,000 clones, about 70% of them present only once. The sample consisted of memory CD8+ T cells sorted from blood. The receptors shown here come from a woman in her 30s in good health. Each CDR3 is given with its conserved first and last residue. The D gene is left open where the match is weak. The listing skips clone size in some rows; elsewhere it reads once, few, many or a size class.

v_call	d_call	j_call	clone_size	cdr3_aa	cdr3_nt
TRBV19	NA	TRBJ2-2	NA	CATFDSLNTGELFF	TGTGCCACTTTTGACAGCTTGAACACCGGGGAGCTGTTTTTT
TRBV15	NA	TRBJ2-2	NA	CATSRALAGEDGELFF	TGTGCCACCAGCAGAGCCCTCGCAGGGGAAGACGGGGAGCTGTTTTTT
TRBV6-1	TRBD1	TRBJ2-7	NA	CASTGTVYEQYF	TGTGCCAGCACTGGGACAGTCTACGAGCAGTACTTC
TRBV29-1	NA	TRBJ1-2	NA	CSVEMRGFNYGYTF	TGCAGCGTTGAAATGCGGGGCTTTAACTATGGCTACACCTTC
TRBV2	NA	TRBJ2-7	once	CASSATAYEQYF	TGTGCCAGCAGCGCGACGGCCTACGAGCAGTACTTC
TRBV5-6	NA	TRBJ1-2	few	CASSFWGDRLYGYTF	TGTGCCAGCAGCTTTTGGGGGGATCGGCTCTATGGCTACACCTTC
TRBV19	TRBD1	TRBJ2-1	NA	CASSARTGENEQFF	TGTGCCAGTAGTGCCCGGACAGGGGAAAATGAGCAGTTCTTC
TRBV19	TRBD2	TRBJ2-1	NA	CASSSGREYNEQFF	TGTGCCAGTAGTAGCGGGAGGGAGTACAATGAGCAGTTCTTC
TRBV7-6	TRBD1	TRBJ2-7	NA	CASSPGTGPAYEQYF	TGTGCCAGCAGCCCCGGGACAGGGCCCGCCTACGAGCAGTACTTC
TRBV4-1	NA	TRBJ1-2	NA	CASSPGGQSNYGYTF	TGCGCCAGCAGCCCGGGGGGGCAATCTAACTATGGCTACACCTTC
TRBV10-1	NA	TRBJ1-4	few	CAFRQEPNTNEKLFF	TGCGCCTTTAGACAGGAGCCGAATACTAATGAAAAACTGTTTTTT
TRBV6-1	TRBD2	TRBJ2-7	once	CASSAGLAGRDEQYF	TGTGCCAGCAGTGCCGGACTAGCGGGACGCGACGAGCAGTACTTC
TRBV10-3	TRBD1	TRBJ2-7	NA	CAISEGAGGRSYEQYF	TGTGCCATCAGTGAGGGGGCAGGGGGACGCTCCTACGAGCAGTACTTC
TRBV6-1	NA	TRBJ2-2	many	CASSEGLDTGELFF	TGTGCCAGCAGTGAAGGACTAGACACCGGGGAGCTGTTTTTT
TRBV2	NA	TRBJ2-7	NA	CASAFSTKQYF	TGTGCCAGCGCCTTCTCTACGAAGCAGTACTTC
TRBV5-1	TRBD1	TRBJ2-2	NA	CASSLDPGGATGELFF	TGCGCCAGCAGCTTGGATCCAGGGGGCGCGACCGGGGAGCTGTTTTTT
TRBV6-4	NA	TRBJ2-6	NA	CASSDRGSGANVLTF	TGTGCCAGCAGTGACAGAGGATCTGGGGCCAACGTCCTGACTTTC
TRBV5-1	NA	TRBJ2-5	NA	CASSLAVITGETQYF	TGCGCCAGCAGCTTGGCCGTAATAACGGGAGAGACCCAGTACTTC
TRBV27	TRBD2	TRBJ2-2	NA	CASSLLGGWTGELFF	TGTGCCAGCAGTTTATTGGGAGGGTGGACCGGGGAGCTGTTTTTT
TRBV11-1	TRBD1	TRBJ1-3	NA	CASSAGTGHRTIYF	TGTGCCAGCAGCGCCGGGACAGGCCATCGGACCATATATTTT
TRBV5-1	NA	TRBJ2-1	NA	CASSPWGDNEQFF	TGCGCCAGCAGCCCGTGGGGAGATAATGAGCAGTTCTTC
TRBV7-6	NA	TRBJ1-1	NA	CASSFVLEGISEAFF	TGTGCCAGCAGCTTCGTCCTGGAGGGCATCTCTGAAGCTTTCTTT
TRBV27	NA	TRBJ2-7	NA	CASSDGGYLRGGEQYF	TGTGCCAGCAGTGACGGCGGCTACCTACGAGGGGGAGAGCAGTACTTC
TRBV18	NA	TRBJ2-5	NA	CASSPEPLETQYF	TGTGCCAGCTCACCAGAACCCCTAGAGACCCAGTACTTC
TRBV29-1	TRBD2	TRBJ2-2	NA	CSVTGLDANTGELFF	TGCAGCGTTACAGGACTAGACGCGAACACCGGGGAGCTGTTTTTT
TRBV7-2	TRBD2	TRBJ2-7	NA	CASSRTSVGYEQYF	TGTGCCAGCAGCCGGACTAGCGTCGGCTACGAGCAGTACTTC
TRBV2	NA	TRBJ2-7	NA	CASSGEGQGQSEQYF	TGTGCCAGCAGTGGAGAAGGGCAGGGACAATCCGAGCAGTACTTC
TRBV19	NA	TRBJ2-2	NA	CASSSGVTGELFF	TGTGCCAGTAGTAGCGGGGTCACCGGGGAGCTGTTTTTT
TRBV2	NA	TRBJ2-3	once	CASSGDPLTPDSIYTDTQYF	TGTGCCAGCAGTGGGGACCCCTTAACTCCGGACAGCATATACACAGATACGCAGTATTTT
TRBV7-6	TRBD2	TRBJ2-3	NA	CASSLGLAGGASTDTQYF	TGTGCCAGCAGCTTAGGACTAGCGGGAGGGGCTAGCACAGATACGCAGTATTTT
TRBV7-9	NA	TRBJ2-3	NA	CASSLGTTNTDTQYF	TGTGCCAGCAGCTTAGGGACTACAAACACAGATACGCAGTATTTT